One and the same sample provided the 13 T cell receptor beta chains below, sequenced in a study of CD8 T cells in ankylosing spondylitis. Using its own MiXCR run on the 5' RACE reads, TCRdb lists one record per CDR3 protein. Of about 240,000 distinct CDR3 sequences in the sample, approximately 9% are singletons; the top ten hold 6.8%. The specimen was blood, either unsorted or a sorted T cell fraction (not recorded which). Receptor source: a male donor with ankylosing spondylitis or in good health (not recorded which).

This clonotype has a count of ten or more. This chain links TRBV20-1 with TRBJ2-7, with 13 nucleotides matching TRBD2. The length of the CDR3 is 14 residues. CDR1 and CDR2 (germline): DFQATT, SNEGSKA (reference sequence). The V gene end was trimmed by 6 bases and the J gene end by 2 bases; junction bases not matched to a gene: 4. CDR3 sequence (DNA): TGCAGTGCCTTTGGGACTAGCGGGGCCTACGAGCAGTACTTC. It encodes CSAFGTSGAYEQYF.

The chain combines TRBV7-8 with TRBJ2-3; D gene ambiguous. Germline assignment: CDR1 SGHVS and CDR2 FQNEAQ. This CDR3 is 14 amino acids long. V shed 3 bases and J shed 5 bases, with 12 bases lying between them. The CDR3 DNA is TGTGCCAGCAGCTTCGTGGGAACGGAAGATACGCAGTATTTT. The encoded protein is CASSFVGTEDTQYF.

This clonotype showed up many times. V usage is TRBV7-8 and J usage is TRBJ1-3; D is unclear. V gave up 6 bases and J gave up 0 bases, with 21 bases separating them. Germline loops: CDR1 SGHVS, CDR2 FQNEAQ. The CDR3 covers 18 residues. The CDR3 DNA reads as TGTGCCAGCAGTTGGGTTTATCACGGTCCTGGCTCTGGAAACACCATATATTTT. It is translated as CASSWVYHGPGSGNTIYF.

The V and J genes are TRBV6-1 and TRBJ1-2; D possibly corresponds to TRBD1 (5 bases). The germline CDR1 and CDR2 sequences are MNHNS and SASEGT. Trimming stripped 4 bases from V and 5 bases from J, with 14 bases between. The CDR3 is 14 residues long. The CDR3 coding sequence is TGTGCCAGCAGTGCGGCAGGAGGGGTTTATGGCTACACCTTC. This sequence encodes CASSAAGGVYGYTF.

The chain's CDR3 is CASSPSRGTDTQYF. The CDR3 region has the DNA TGTGCCAGCTCCCCCTCGCGGGGGACAGATACGCAGTATTTT. The chain recombines TRBV18 with TRBJ2-3; 7 bases match TRBD2. V shed 6 bases and J 3 bases; nucleotides not matched to a gene: 6. This CDR3 is 14 amino acids long. Germline CDR1 reads KGHSH; CDR2 reads LQKENI.

This clonotype came up many times. This chain connects TRBV12-3 or TRBV12-4 to TRBJ2-3; 15 positions match TRBD2. V gave up 4 bases and J gave up 3 bases; unmatched junction bases: 8. This CDR3 contains 18 residues. CDR3 loop: CASSSPGLAGGGTDTQYF. CDR3 coding DNA: TGTGCCAGCAGTTCGCCGGGACTAGCGGGAGGTGGGACAGATACGCAGTATTTT.

This clonotype was observed at least ten times. The chain employs TRBV5-1 and TRBJ2-5; D is perhaps TRBD2 (5 bases). V was shortened by 4 bases and J by 2 bases, with 9 bases between the two germline ends. The CDR3 spans 13 residues. From germline, CDR1 is SGHRS and CDR2 YFSETQ. The CDR3 protein is CASSGRGQETQYF. The CDR3 region has the DNA TGCGCCAGCAGCGGACGGGGTCAAGAGACCCAGTACTTC.

This clonotype was counted ten times or more. The chain carries TRBV9 and TRBJ1-1, with TRBD1 matching over 9 bases. The CDR3 consists of 14 residues. The germline V gene has CDR1 SGDLS and CDR2 YYNGEE. Trimming removed 7 bases from V and 5 bases from J; junction bases left unmatched: 9. The CDR3 loop reads CASARTGGETEAFF. CDR3 bases: TGTGCCAGCGCCCGAACAGGGGGCGAAACTGAAGCTTTCTTT.

The chain combines TRBV18 with TRBJ1-1; D not resolved. The CDR3 consists of 13 residues. Germline V gene lookup returns CDR1 KGHSH and CDR2 LQKENI. V shed 2 bases and J shed 1 base, with 5 bases lying between them. CDR3 sequence (DNA): TGTGCCAGCTCACCAGGGAAGAACACTGAAGCTTTCTTT. As protein: CASSPGKNTEAFF. The full variable domain, its missing parts supplied by reference TRBV18 and TRBJ1-1, is NAGVMQNPRHLVRRRGQEARLRCSPMKGHSHVYWYRQLPEEGLKFMVYLQKENIIDESGMPKERFSAEFPKEGPSILRIQQVVRGDSAAYFCASSPGKNTEAFFGQGTRLTVV.

This clonotype was picked up many times. The rearrangement links TRBV9 to TRBJ2-3, with D tentatively TRBD1 (6 bases). The CDR3 is 15 amino acids. Germline V gives CDR1 SGDLS, CDR2 YYNGEE. The V end was cut by 0 bases, the J end by 6 bases, with 14 bases between. CDR3 DNA: TGTGCCAGCAGCGTAGAAACAGGGTCGGGGGATACGCAGTATTTT. Its translation: CASSVETGSGDTQYF. Drawing the rest from reference TRBV9 and TRBJ2-3, the complete variable domain is DSGVTQTPKHLITATGQRVTLRCSPRSGDLSVYWYQQSLDQGLQFLIQYYNGEERAKGNILERFSAQQFPDLHSELNLSSLELGDSALYFCASSVETGSGDTQYFGPGTRLTVL.

This clonotype has a count of ten or more. The V gene is TRBV5-1, the J gene TRBJ2-7, with unresolved D. Trimming took off 0 bases at V and 7 bases at J, with 11 bases between the two ends. CDR1 SGHRS and CDR2 YFSETQ come from the germline V gene. CDR3 length: 13 amino acids. CDR3 in DNA: TGCGCCAGCAGCTTGGTTTCCGCCTTAGAGCAGTACTTC. Translation: CASSLVSALEQYF.

V usage is TRBV12-3 or TRBV12-4 and J usage is TRBJ1-5; D remains ambiguous. With 3 bases removed from V and 2 bases from J, the gap between germline ends came to 8 bases. The CDR3 runs 14 residues. CDR3 DNA: TGTGCCAGCAGTTTGGCAGGCCGCAATCAGCCCCAGCATTTT. Protein: CASSLAGRNQPQHF.

This clonotype was seen at least ten times. The CDR3 coding sequence is TGTGCCAGCAGCCAAGCTGACGGGAGGGCGGAGACCCAGTACTTC. Its translation is CASSQADGRAETQYF. This chain connects TRBV14 to TRBJ2-5; 8 bases match TRBD2. V was clipped by 1 base and J by 5 bases; unmatched bases: 6. The CDR3 loop spans 15 amino acids. CDR1 is SGHDN and CDR2 is FVKESK in the germline V gene.